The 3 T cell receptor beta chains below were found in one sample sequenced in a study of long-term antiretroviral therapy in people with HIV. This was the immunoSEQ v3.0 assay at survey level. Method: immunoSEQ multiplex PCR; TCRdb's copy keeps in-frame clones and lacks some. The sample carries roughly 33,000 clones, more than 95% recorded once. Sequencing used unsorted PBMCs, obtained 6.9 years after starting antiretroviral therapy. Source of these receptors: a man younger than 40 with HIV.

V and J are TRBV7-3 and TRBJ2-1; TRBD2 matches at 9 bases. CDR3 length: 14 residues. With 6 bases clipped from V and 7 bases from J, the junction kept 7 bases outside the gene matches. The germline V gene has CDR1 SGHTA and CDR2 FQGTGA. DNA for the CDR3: TGTGCCAGCAGACCCGGGACTAGCAGTAATGAGCAGTTCTTC. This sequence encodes CASRPGTSSNEQFF.

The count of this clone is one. CDR3 nucleotide sequence: TGTGCCAGCAGGGACAGGGGATTAACTAATGAAAAACTGTTTTTT. Protein sequence: CASRDRGLTNEKLFF. The chain uses TRBV2 and TRBJ1-4, with 9 nucleotides matching TRBD1. In germline, CDR1 is SNHLY, CDR2 FYNNEI. The length of the CDR3 is 15 residues. Trimming removed 6 bases from V and 1 base from J; junction bases left unmatched: 3.

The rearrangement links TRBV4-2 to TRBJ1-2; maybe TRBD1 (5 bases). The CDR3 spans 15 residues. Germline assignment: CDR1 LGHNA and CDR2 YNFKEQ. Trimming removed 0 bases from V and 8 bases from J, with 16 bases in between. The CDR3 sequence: CASSQDWGERGGYTF. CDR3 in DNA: TGTGCCAGCAGCCAAGATTGGGGGGAAAGGGGAGGCTACACCTTC.